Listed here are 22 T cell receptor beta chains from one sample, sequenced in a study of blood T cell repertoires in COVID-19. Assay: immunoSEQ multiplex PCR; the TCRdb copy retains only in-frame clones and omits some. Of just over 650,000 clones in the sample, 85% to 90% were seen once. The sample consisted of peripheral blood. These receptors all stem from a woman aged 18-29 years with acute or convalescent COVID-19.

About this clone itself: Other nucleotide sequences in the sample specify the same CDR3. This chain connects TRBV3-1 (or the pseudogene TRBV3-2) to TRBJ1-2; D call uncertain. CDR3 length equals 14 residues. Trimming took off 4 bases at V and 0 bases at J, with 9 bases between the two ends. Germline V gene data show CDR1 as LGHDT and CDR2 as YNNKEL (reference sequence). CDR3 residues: CASSPLEANYGYTF. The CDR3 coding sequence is TGTGCCAGCAGCCCCCTAGAGGCTAACTATGGCTACACCTTC.

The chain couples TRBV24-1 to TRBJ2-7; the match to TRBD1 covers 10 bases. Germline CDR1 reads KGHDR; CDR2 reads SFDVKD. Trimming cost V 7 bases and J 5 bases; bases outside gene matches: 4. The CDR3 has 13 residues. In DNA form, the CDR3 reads TGTGCCACCAGGGGGACAGGGGAGGACGAGCAGTACTTC. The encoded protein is CATRGTGEDEQYF.

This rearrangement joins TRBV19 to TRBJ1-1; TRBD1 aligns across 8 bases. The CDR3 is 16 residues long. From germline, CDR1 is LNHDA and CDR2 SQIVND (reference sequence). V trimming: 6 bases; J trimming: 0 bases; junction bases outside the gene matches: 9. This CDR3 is CASSRGTGDLNTEAFF. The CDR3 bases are TGTGCCAGTAGCCGGGGGACAGGCGATTTGAACACTGAAGCTTTCTTT.

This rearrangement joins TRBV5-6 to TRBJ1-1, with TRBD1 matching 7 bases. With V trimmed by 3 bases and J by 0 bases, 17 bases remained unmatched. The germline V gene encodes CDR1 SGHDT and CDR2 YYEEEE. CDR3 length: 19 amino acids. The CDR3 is CASSSRDRDLFFMNTEAFF. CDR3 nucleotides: TGTGCCAGCAGCTCCCGAGACAGGGACCTCTTCTTTATGAACACTGAAGCTTTCTTT.

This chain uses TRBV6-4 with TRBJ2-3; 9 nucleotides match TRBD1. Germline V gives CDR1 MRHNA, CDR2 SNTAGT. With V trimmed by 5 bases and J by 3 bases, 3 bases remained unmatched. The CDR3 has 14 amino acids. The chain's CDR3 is CASSRTGETDTQYF. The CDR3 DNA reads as TGTGCCAGCAGTCGGACAGGGGAGACAGATACGCAGTATTTT.

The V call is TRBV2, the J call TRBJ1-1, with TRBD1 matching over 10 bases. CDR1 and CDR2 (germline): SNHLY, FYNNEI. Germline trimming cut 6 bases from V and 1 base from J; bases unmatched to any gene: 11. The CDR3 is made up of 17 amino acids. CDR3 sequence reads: CASSGQGGIFRNTEAFF. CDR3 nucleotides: TGTGCCAGCAGCGGACAGGGGGGGATATTTCGGAACACTGAAGCTTTCTTT.

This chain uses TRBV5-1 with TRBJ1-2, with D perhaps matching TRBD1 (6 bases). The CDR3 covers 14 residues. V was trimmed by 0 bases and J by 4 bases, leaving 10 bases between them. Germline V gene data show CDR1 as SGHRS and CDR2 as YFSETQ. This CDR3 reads CASSLGTETYGYTF. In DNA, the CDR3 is TGCGCCAGCAGCTTGGGGACAGAGACCTATGGCTACACCTTC.

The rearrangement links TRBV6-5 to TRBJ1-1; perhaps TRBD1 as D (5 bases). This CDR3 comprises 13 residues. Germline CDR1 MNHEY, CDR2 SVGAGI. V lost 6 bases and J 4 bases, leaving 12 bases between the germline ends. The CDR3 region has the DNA TGTGCCAGCAGGGGAGGGGAGGGCACTGAAGCTTTCTTT. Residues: CASRGGEGTEAFF.

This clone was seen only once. The CDR3 spells CASSQGALRPETQYF. The CDR3 DNA is TGCGCCAGCTCACAGGGGGCCTTAAGACCAGAGACCCAGTACTTC. The rearrangement uses TRBV5-1 and TRBJ2-5; TRBD1 aligns across 9 bases. V dropped 7 bases and J dropped 4; count of bases not matched to a gene: 11. The CDR3 runs 15 residues. Germline CDR1 reads SGHRS; CDR2 reads YFSETQ.

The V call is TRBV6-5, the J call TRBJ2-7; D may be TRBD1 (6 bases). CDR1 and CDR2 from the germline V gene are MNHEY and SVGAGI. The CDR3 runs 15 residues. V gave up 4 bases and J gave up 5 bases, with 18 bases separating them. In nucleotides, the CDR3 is TGTGCCAGCAGTTTTTCGGGACAAAGTAGGGACGAGCAGTACTTC. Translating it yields CASSFSGQSRDEQYF.

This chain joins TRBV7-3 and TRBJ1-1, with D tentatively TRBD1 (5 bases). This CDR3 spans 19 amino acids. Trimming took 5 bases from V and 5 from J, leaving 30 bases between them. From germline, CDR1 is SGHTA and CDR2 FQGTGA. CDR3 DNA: TGTGCCAGCAGCCCAGACAGAGAGGGCACGGATCGGAGGGAAACTGAAGCTTTCTTT. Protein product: CASSPDREGTDRRETEAFF.

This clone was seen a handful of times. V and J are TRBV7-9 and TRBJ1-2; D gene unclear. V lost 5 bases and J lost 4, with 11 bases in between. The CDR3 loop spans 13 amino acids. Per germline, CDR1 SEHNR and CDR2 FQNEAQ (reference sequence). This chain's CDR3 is CASSPDGIYGYTF. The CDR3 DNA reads TGTGCCAGCAGCCCGGACGGGATCTATGGCTACACCTTC.

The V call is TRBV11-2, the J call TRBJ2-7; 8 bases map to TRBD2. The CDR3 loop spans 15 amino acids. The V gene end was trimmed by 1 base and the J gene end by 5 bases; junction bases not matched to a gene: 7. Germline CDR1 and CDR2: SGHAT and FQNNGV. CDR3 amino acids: CASSLVSGTRNEQYF. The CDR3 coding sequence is TGTGCCAGCAGCTTAGTGTCGGGGACTAGAAACGAGCAGTACTTC.

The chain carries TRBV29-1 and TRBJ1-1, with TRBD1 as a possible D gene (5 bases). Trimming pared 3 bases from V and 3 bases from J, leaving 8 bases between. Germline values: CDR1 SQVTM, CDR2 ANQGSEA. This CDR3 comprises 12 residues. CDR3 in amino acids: CSVDDSYTEAFF. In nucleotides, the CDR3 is TGCAGCGTTGACGACAGCTACACTGAAGCTTTCTTT.

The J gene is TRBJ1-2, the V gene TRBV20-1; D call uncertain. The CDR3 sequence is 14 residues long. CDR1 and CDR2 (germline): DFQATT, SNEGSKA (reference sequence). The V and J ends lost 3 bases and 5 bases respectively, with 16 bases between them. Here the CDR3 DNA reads TGCAGTGCTAGTATTCCGACAAACTTATATGGCTACACCTTC. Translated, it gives CSASIPTNLYGYTF.

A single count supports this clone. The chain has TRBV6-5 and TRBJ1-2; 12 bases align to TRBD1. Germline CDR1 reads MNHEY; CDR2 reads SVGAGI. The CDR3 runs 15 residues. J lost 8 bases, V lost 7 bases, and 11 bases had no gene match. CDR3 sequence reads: CASILRDRGPKGYTF. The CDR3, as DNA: TGTGCCAGCATTCTCCGGGACAGGGGGCCGAAAGGCTACACCTTC.

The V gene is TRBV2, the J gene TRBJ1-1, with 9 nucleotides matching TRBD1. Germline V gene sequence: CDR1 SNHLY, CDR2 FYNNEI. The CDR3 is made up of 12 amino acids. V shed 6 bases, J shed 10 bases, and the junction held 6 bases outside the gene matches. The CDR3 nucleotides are TGTGCCAGCAGACCCGACAGGGGGAGAGCTTTCTTT. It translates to CASRPDRGRAFF.

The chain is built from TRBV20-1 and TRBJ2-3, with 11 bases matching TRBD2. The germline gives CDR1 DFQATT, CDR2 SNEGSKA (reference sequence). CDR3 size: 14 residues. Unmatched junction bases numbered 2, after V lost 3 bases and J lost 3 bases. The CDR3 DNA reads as TGCAGTGCTAGTAGCGGGGGGGCTACAGATACGCAGTATTTT. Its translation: CSASSGGATDTQYF.

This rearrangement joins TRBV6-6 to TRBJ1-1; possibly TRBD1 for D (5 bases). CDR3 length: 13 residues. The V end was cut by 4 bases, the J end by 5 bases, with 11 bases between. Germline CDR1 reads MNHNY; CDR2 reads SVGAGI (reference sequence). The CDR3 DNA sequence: TGTGCCAGCAGTTTAGGGGCCTTGACTGAAGCTTTCTTT. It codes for CASSLGALTEAFF.

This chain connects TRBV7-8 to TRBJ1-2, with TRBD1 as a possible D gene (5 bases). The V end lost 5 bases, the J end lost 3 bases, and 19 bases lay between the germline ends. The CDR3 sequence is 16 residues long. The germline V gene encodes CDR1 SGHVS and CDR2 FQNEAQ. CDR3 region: CASSLSTGTAYYGYTF. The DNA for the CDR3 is TGTGCCAGCAGCCTCTCAACCGGGACTGCCTACTATGGCTACACCTTC. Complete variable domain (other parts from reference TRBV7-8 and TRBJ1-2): GAGVSQSPRYKVAKRGQDVALRCDPISGHVSLFWYQQALGQGPEFLTYFQNEAQLDKSGLPSDRFFAERPEGSVSTLKIQRTQQEDSAVYLCASSLSTGTAYYGYTFGSGTRLTVV.

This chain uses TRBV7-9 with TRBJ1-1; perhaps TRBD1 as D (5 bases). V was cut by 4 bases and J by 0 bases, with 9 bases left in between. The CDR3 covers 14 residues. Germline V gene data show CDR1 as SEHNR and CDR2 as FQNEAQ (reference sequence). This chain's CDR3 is CASSSDSMNTEAFF. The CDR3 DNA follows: TGTGCCAGCAGCTCCGACAGCATGAACACTGAAGCTTTCTTT.

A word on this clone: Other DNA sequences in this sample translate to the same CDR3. The CDR3 is CASSYTGNYGYTF. The CDR3 DNA sequence: TGTGCCAGCAGTTACACGGGGAACTATGGCTACACCTTC. The chain couples TRBV6-5 to TRBJ1-2; D remains unclear. Looked up from germline, CDR1 is MNHEY and CDR2 is SVGAGI. The CDR3 has 13 amino acids. V gave up 2 bases and J gave up 2 bases, with 6 bases separating them.